The clone carrying this TCR beta chain was counted only a few times. What it recognizes is unknown. Through a sample-barcoded 5' primer and a J-beta primer mix, a second PCR was run for about 6 to 12 cycles. In TCRdb, the 5' RACE reads were re-called with MiXCR into one record per CDR3 protein. The repertoire holds about 970,000 distinct CDR3 sequences, with approximately 50% as singletons. Each of the donors had roughly 9.1 milliliters of peripheral blood drawn into EDTA-treated Vacutainer tubes. These data come from a study of blood T cells in healthy people across ages. Study observations and caveats: Older individuals had lower TCR beta diversity per million T cells (the decline was roughly linear).

V was clipped by 4 bases and J by 5 bases, with 6 bases between them. The CDR3 extends over 11 amino acids. Germline loops: CDR1 LGHDT, CDR2 YNNKEL (reference sequence). This TCR was sampled from an older woman in good health. The rearrangement joins TRBV3-1 to TRBJ2-7; D is undetermined. Sequencing input: blood. The CDR3 loop reads CASSRGDEQYF. The CDR3 coding sequence is TGTGCCAGCAGCCGTGGAGACGAGCAGTACTTC.